The clone carrying this T cell receptor (beta chain) was detected only once. Nobody among the patients had been given any treatment before thyroid surgery. TCRdb reprocessed the PCR reads via MiXCR. The repertoire consists of about 38,000 clones, with over 40% occurring once and the leading ten covering less than 25%. The entry originates in a study of metastatic and nonmetastatic thyroid tumors. The clonotype was recovered from a male donor with papillary thyroid cancer or a benign thyroid nodule (not recorded which). Some clones in this sample may be carry-over from other donors' samples. Material for sequencing was tumor tissue.

The CDR3 DNA reads as TGTGCCAGCAGCTTTACGACAGACTACGAGCAGTACTTC. Protein: CASSFTTDYEQYF. The chain combines TRBV11-2 with TRBJ2-7, with D possibly being TRBD1 (5 bases). Germline V gene data show CDR1 as SGHAT and CDR2 as FQNNGV. The CDR3 is 13 residues long. Trimming removed 3 bases at V and 3 bases at J, with 9 bases between. The full variable domain, in which reference TRBV11-2 and TRBJ2-7 provide the parts outside the CDR3, is EAGVAQSPRYKIIEKRQSVAFWCNPISGHATLYWYQQILGQGPKLLIQFQNNGVVDDSQLPKDRFSAERLKGVDSTLKIQPAKLEDSAVYLCASSFTTDYEQYFGPGTRLTVT.